The clone carrying this TCR beta chain is deemed medium-sized. This CDR3 has 15 residues. Germline V gene lookup returns CDR1 SGHRS and CDR2 YFSETQ. V gave up 5 bases and J gave up 1 base, with 15 bases separating them. Constant-region reverse primers amplified full-length variable regions, followed by semi-nested Nested Universal Primer A PCR. Each CDR3 protein gets one entry after TCRdb re-called the 5' RACE reads with MiXCR. The sample lists fewer than 15,000 distinct CDR3 sequences, roughly a quarter occurring once. This sequence joins TRBV5-1 and TRBJ1-1; D may be TRBD1 (5 bases). The clonotype was recovered from a female donor with breast cancer. Sample: naive CD4+ T cells sorted from blood. Subset noted: naive CD4+ T cells, CD4+CD45RA+CD25-. CDR3 in amino acids: CASRTPGTANTEAFF. As DNA, the CDR3 is TGCGCCAGCAGGACCCCCGGGACGGCGAACACTGAAGCTTTCTTT.